These 21 T cell receptor beta chains share one sample of origin, sequenced in a study of shared T cell receptors in the human thymus. The data were produced by immunoSEQ multiplex PCR, yet TCRdb's version contains in-frame clones alone and is incomplete. The table lists about 660,000 clones, around 89% of them singletons. This same sample was also taken into another study, of human thymus T cells.

Sequencing input: thymocytes. The receptors here all came from a boy under two years old with a congenital heart defect.

J is TRBJ2-7 and V is TRBV5-1; 7 nucleotides match TRBD1. CDR3 size: 14 residues. Unmatched junction bases numbered 7, after V lost 4 bases and J lost 3 bases. Germline assignment: CDR1 SGHRS and CDR2 YFSETQ. In DNA form, the CDR3 reads TGCGCCAGCAGCCCTGGGACAGATGACTACGAGCAGTACTTC. The encoded protein is CASSPGTDDYEQYF.

The chain joins TRBV9 to TRBJ2-3; 7 bases line up with TRBD2. The CDR3 consists of 15 residues. Germline loops: CDR1 SGDLS, CDR2 YYNGEE. The V segment lost 0 bases and the J segment 2 bases; nucleotides outside the gene matches: 3. The CDR3, as DNA: TGTGCCAGCAGCGTAGGTCTAGCGGTCACAGATACGCAGTATTTT. Protein: CASSVGLAVTDTQYF.

The chain couples TRBV6-4 to TRBJ1-1, with a weak D call TRBD1 (5 bases). CDR1 is MRHNA and CDR2 is SNTAGT in the germline V gene. This CDR3 comprises 13 residues. CDR3 in DNA: TGTGCTCGCCGGGACCCGGGAGGGCCTGAAGCTTTCTTT. Encoded protein: CARRDPGGPEAFF.

CDR3 sequence reads: CATSMDEGNTEAFF. CDR3 DNA: TGTGCCACCAGCATGGACGAGGGAAACACTGAAGCTTTCTTT. The chain employs TRBV15 and TRBJ1-1; D is unclear. Trimming pared 4 bases from V and 2 bases from J, leaving 11 bases between. Germline V gives CDR1 LNHNV, CDR2 YYDKDF (reference sequence). The CDR3 consists of 14 residues.

The gene calls are TRBV15 and TRBJ2-7, with TRBD2 matching over 11 bases. J lost 0 bases, V lost 5 bases, and 9 bases had no gene match. CDR1 is LNHNV, CDR2 YYDKDF, per germline (reference sequence). The CDR3 totals 17 residues. The CDR3 protein is CATSAPGLAVSSYEQYF. In DNA form, the CDR3 reads TGTGCCACCAGCGCTCCGGGACTAGCGGTTAGCTCCTACGAGCAGTACTTC.

J is TRBJ2-3 and V is TRBV5-1, with 10 bases matching TRBD1. V trimming: 0 bases; J trimming: 6 bases; junction bases outside the gene matches: 7. This CDR3 is built from 16 residues. The germline V gene encodes CDR1 SGHRS and CDR2 YFSETQ. CDR3 region: CASSLADRGPIDTQYF. For the CDR3, the DNA is TGCGCCAGCAGCTTGGCCGACAGGGGGCCTATTGATACGCAGTATTTT.

The chain uses TRBV30 and TRBJ2-7; D unresolved. The CDR3 contains 15 residues. The germline V and J ends were trimmed by 5 bases and 0 bases, with 17 bases remaining between them. Germline loops: CDR1 GTSNPN, CDR2 SVGIG (reference sequence). In nucleotides, the CDR3 is TGTGCCTGGGAGCCCGAGTGGGCCGACTCCTACGAGCAGTACTTC. It yields the protein CAWEPEWADSYEQYF.

The V call is TRBV5-6, the J call TRBJ2-5, with TRBD2 as a possible D gene (6 bases). CDR3 length: 17 amino acids. Germline assignment: CDR1 SGHDT and CDR2 YYEEEE. Trimming left V 0 bases short and J 2 bases short, with 17 bases between. CDR3 DNA sequence: TGTGCCAGCAGCTTGGGAGGTCGTGATAGCGGACAAGAGACCCAGTACTTC. Amino acid sequence: CASSLGGRDSGQETQYF.

The chain combines TRBV28 with TRBJ2-3; 7 nucleotides match TRBD1. The V segment lost 5 bases and the J segment 10 bases; nucleotides outside the gene matches: 3. Germline-derived CDR1 and CDR2 are MDHEN and SYDVKM. The CDR3 has 11 residues. DNA of the CDR3: TGTGCCAGCAGTCCCAGGGGGTCGCAGTATTTT. It specifies CASSPRGSQYF.

The chain carries TRBV5-1 and TRBJ2-7, with D tentatively TRBD1 (6 bases). Germline V gene lookup returns CDR1 SGHRS and CDR2 YFSETQ. The CDR3 runs to 14 residues. The germline V and J ends were trimmed by 6 bases and 0 bases, with 13 bases remaining between them. In DNA, the CDR3 is TGCGCCAGCACCCAAAAGGGACACTCCTACGAGCAGTACTTC. Protein sequence: CASTQKGHSYEQYF.

In nucleotides, the CDR3 is TGCGCCAGCAGCTGGGATATGCTAGCGGGAGGAGAGACCCAGTACTTC. Translation: CASSWDMLAGGETQYF. The rearrangement uses TRBV5-1 and TRBJ2-5; 11 nucleotides align to TRBD2. The CDR3 spans 16 residues. Germline values: CDR1 SGHRS, CDR2 YFSETQ. V gave up 3 bases and J gave up 4 bases; unmatched junction bases: 8.

The chain links TRBV9 to TRBJ2-1, with D possibly being TRBD1 (7 bases). The length of the CDR3 is 16 residues. Germline V gene lookup returns CDR1 SGDLS and CDR2 YYNGEE. V was cut by 4 bases and J by 10 bases, with 24 bases left in between. CDR3 region: CASSPKGAGREGEQFF. The DNA for the CDR3 is TGTGCCAGCAGCCCAAAGGGGGCGGGGCGCGAGGGGGAGCAGTTCTTC.

The chain joins TRBV2 to TRBJ2-5; 15 bases line up with TRBD2. Germline-derived CDR1 and CDR2 are SNHLY and FYNNEI. The trim removed 1 base at V and 1 base at J, leaving 4 bases unmatched. There are 18 residues in the CDR3. DNA of the CDR3: TGTGCCAGCAGTGAAGAGGGACTAGCGGGAGGCCCCCAAGAGACCCAGTACTTC. It translates to CASSEEGLAGGPQETQYF.

V gene TRBV5-1 combines with J gene TRBJ1-2, with 7 bases fitting TRBD1. The CDR3 extends over 16 amino acids. CDR1 is SGHRS and CDR2 is YFSETQ in the germline V gene. The J segment lost 0 bases and the V segment lost 0 bases, leaving 5 bases of the junction unmatched. Here the CDR3 reads CASSLDGGTANYGYTF. The DNA for the CDR3 is TGCGCCAGCAGCTTGGATGGAGGGACAGCTAACTATGGCTACACCTTC. Complete variable domain (other parts from reference TRBV5-1 and TRBJ1-2): KAGVTQTPRYLIKTRGQQVTLSCSPISGHRSVSWYQQTPGQGLQFLFEYFSETQRNKGNFPGRFSGRQFSNSRSEMNVSTLELGDSALYLCASSLDGGTANYGYTFGSGTRLTVV.

This chain links TRBV7-2 with TRBJ2-4, with 9 bases matching TRBD1. The germline V gene encodes CDR1 SGHTA and CDR2 FQGNSA. Losses at the gene ends were 4 bases for V and 0 bases for J; bases not matched to a gene: 4. CDR3 length equals 16 residues. The DNA for the CDR3 is TGTGCCAGCAGCTCCAGGGACAGGGTAGCCAAAAACATTCAGTACTTC. It is translated as CASSSRDRVAKNIQYF.

The V gene is TRBV6-5, the J gene TRBJ2-7; 7 bases are a match to TRBD1. The CDR3 runs to 16 residues. Trimming cost V 2 bases and J 5 bases; bases outside gene matches: 12. Germline values: CDR1 MNHEY, CDR2 SVGAGI. In nucleotides, the CDR3 is TGTGCCAGCAGTTACAGCTCAACAGGGGTACGCCACGAGCAGTACTTC. Translated, it gives CASSYSSTGVRHEQYF.

The chain links TRBV6-5 to TRBJ1-2, with 7 bases lining up with TRBD1. V gave up 8 bases and J gave up 7 bases; unmatched junction bases: 13. The CDR3 has 14 amino acids. Per germline, CDR1 MNHEY and CDR2 SVGAGI. CDR3 DNA sequence: TGTGCCAGCTACAGGGGCGCGGCAGGTGGTGGCTACACCTTC. It encodes CASYRGAAGGGYTF.

This chain joins TRBV2 and TRBJ1-1; tentatively, D is TRBD1 (6 bases). V lost 1 base and J 5 bases, leaving 17 bases between the germline ends. The germline V gene has CDR1 SNHLY and CDR2 FYNNEI. This CDR3 spans 16 amino acids. The CDR3 here is CASSEVRNREGTEAFF. CDR3 nucleotides: TGTGCCAGCAGTGAAGTGCGTAACAGGGAGGGGACTGAAGCTTTCTTT.

V and J are TRBV11-2 and TRBJ2-7; maybe TRBD1 (5 bases). Deletions cut 4 bases from V and 4 bases from J, with 8 bases between. The germline gives CDR1 SGHAT, CDR2 FQNNGV. This CDR3 is built from 12 residues. CDR3 protein: CASSSTAYEQYF. The CDR3 DNA follows: TGTGCCAGCAGCTCGACAGCATACGAGCAGTACTTC.

The chain carries TRBV15 and TRBJ2-7, with TRBD1 matching over 8 bases. Unmatched junction bases numbered 1, after V lost 1 base and J lost 5 bases. The CDR3 totals 13 residues. Germline-derived CDR1 and CDR2 are LNHNV and YYDKDF (reference sequence). The CDR3, as DNA: TGTGCCACCAGCAGAGTGGACAGGGACGAGCAGTACTTC. Its translation is CATSRVDRDEQYF.

The CDR3 loop is CASSPRGAGGGNEQFF. The CDR3 nucleotides are TGTGCCAGCAGCCCGCGGGGGGCGGGAGGAGGGAATGAGCAGTTCTTC. V usage is TRBV9 and J usage is TRBJ2-1; TRBD2 agrees at 8 bases. Germline loops: CDR1 SGDLS, CDR2 YYNGEE. This CDR3 contains 16 residues. The V segment lost 4 bases and the J segment 7 bases; nucleotides outside the gene matches: 13.